This T cell receptor (beta chain) comes out of a study of cytomegalovirus exposure and HLA in healthy donors. Study findings and constraints: What was likely a sequencing artifact was a cluster of highly shared sequence variants. Associated with HLA alleles at 0.05 false discovery rate in a later analysis were about 17,000 TCR beta sequences. The study assumed roughly uniform donor sequencing depth for presence/absence analyses.

The study ran its PCR with 60 Vbeta and 13 Jbeta primers. The protocol was immunoSEQ multiplex PCR, while the TCRdb copy is restricted to in-frame clones and leaves out a portion. The sample has over 70,000 clones, roughly four fifths seen once. As concerns this clone: The antigen is unknown. The junction differs from germline at one of its ends, possibly a read error.

From germline, CDR1 is MDHEN and CDR2 SYDVKM. This CDR3 contains 11 residues. Sequencing used PBMCs. The chain links TRBV28 to TRBJ2-6; 7 bases are shared with TRBD1. This receptor was identified in a man aged 25-45 years in good health and CMV-seronegative. CDR3 in DNA: TGTGCCAGCAGTCAGCCCCCCGGGACAGAGTTC. It translates to CASSQPPGTEF. Full variable domain (rest looked up from reference TRBV28 and TRBJ2-6): DVKVTQSSRYLVKRTGEKVFLECVQDMDHENMFWYRQDPGLGLRLIYFSYDVKMKEKGDIPEGYSVSREKKERFSLILESASTNQTSMYLCASSQPPGTEFGAGSRLTVL.